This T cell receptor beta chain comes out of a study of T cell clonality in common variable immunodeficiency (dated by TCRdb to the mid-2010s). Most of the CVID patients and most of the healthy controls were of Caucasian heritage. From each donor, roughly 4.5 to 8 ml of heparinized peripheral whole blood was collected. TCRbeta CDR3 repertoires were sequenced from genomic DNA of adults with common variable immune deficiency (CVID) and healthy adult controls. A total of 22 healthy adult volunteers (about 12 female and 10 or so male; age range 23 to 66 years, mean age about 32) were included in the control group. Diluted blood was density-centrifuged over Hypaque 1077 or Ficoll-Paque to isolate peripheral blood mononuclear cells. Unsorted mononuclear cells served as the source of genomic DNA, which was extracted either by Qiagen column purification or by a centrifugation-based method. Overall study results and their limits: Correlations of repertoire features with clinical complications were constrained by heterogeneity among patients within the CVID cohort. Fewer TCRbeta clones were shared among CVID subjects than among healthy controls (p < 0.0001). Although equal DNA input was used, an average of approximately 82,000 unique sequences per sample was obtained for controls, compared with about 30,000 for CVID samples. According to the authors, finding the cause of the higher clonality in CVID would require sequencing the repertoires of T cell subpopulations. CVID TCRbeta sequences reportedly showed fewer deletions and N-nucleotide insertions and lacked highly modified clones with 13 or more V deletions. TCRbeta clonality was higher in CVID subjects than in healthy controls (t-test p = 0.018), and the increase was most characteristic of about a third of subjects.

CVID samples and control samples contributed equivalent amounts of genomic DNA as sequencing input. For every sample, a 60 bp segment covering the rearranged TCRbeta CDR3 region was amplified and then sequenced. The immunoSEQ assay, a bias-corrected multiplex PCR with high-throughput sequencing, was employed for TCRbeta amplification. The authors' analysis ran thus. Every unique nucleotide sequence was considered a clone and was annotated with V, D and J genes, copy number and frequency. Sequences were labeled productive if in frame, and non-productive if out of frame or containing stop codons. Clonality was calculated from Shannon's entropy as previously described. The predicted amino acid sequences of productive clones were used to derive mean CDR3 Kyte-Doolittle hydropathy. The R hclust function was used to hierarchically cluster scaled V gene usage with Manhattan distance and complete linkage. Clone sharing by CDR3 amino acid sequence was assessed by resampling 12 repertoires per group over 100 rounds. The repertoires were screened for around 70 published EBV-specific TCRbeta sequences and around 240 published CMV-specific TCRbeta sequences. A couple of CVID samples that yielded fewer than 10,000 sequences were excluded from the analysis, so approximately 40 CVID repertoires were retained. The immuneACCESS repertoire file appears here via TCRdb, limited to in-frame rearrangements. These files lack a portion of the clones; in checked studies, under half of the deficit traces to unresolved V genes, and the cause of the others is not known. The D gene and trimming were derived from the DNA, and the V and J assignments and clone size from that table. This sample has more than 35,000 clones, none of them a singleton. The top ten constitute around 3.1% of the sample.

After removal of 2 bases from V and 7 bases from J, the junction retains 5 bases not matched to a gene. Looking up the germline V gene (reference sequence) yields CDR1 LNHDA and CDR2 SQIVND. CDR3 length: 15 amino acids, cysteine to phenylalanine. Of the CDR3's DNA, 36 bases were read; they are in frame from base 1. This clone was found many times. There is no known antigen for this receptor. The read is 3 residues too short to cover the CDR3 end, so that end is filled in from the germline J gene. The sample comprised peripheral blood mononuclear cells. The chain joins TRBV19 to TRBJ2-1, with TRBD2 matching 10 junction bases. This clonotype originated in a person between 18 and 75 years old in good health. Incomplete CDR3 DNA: TGTGCCAGTAGTATATGGGCTAGCGGGGGAAATGAG. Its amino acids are CASSIWASGGNE. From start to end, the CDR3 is CASSIWASGGNEQFF.